Listed here are 21 T cell receptor beta chains from one sample, sequenced in a study of T-cell reconstitution after alpha-beta-depleted transplantation in children. It was with unique molecular identifiers that the TCRbeta library was prepared. TCRdb redid the calling of the PCR reads with MiXCR, one entry per CDR3 protein. Of 600,000 to 700,000 distinct CDR3 sequences in the sample, around 13% were seen once. Sequencing used PBMCs, obtained before TCRalphabeta/CD19-depleted stem cell transplant. The source of these receptors is a girl aged 2-9 years with congenital amegakaryocytic thrombocytopenia, due to receive a stem cell transplant.

This clonotype occurred a few times. The rearrangement uses TRBV24-1 and TRBJ1-2; D not resolved. With 0 bases removed from V and 8 bases from J, the gap between germline ends came to 12 bases. There are 14 residues in the CDR3. CDR1 is KGHDR, CDR2 SFDVKD, per germline. CDR3: CATSDLSPSGGYTF. The CDR3 DNA follows: TGTGCCACCAGTGATTTGTCCCCGAGTGGAGGCTACACCTTC.

This clonotype has at least ten counts. The gene calls are TRBV27 and TRBJ2-1, with D unresolved. Deletions cut 8 bases from V and 3 bases from J, with 8 bases between. The CDR3 spans 12 residues. Germline CDR1 reads MNHEY; CDR2 reads SMNVEV (reference sequence). The CDR3, as DNA: TGTGCCAGCCGGGCTCTCTACAATGAGCAGTTCTTC. Its protein is CASRALYNEQFF.

This clonotype came up many times. J is TRBJ2-3 and V is TRBV20-1; possibly TRBD2 for D (6 bases). The CDR3 is 16 amino acids. Per the germline V gene, CDR1 is DFQATT and CDR2 is SNEGSKA (reference sequence). V was cut by 3 bases and J by 0 bases, with 16 bases left in between. CDR3 sequence (DNA): TGCAGTGCTAGTTGGGTAGCGGTGACTAGCACAGATACGCAGTATTTT. Translation: CSASWVAVTSTDTQYF.

Note on this clonotype: This may be a read error: a much more frequent sequence differs by one nucleotide. The chain joins TRBV20-1 to TRBJ2-1; possibly TRBD1 or TRBD2 for D (5 bases each). The germline CDR1 and CDR2 sequences are DFQATT and SNEGSKA (reference sequence). The CDR3 length is 17 residues. The CDR3 sequence: CCAQDILGEGLDNEQFF. The CDR3 nucleotides are TGCTGTGCCCAGGATATCTTGGGGGAAGGTCTCGACAATGAGCAGTTCTTC.

This clonotype showed up many times. This chain links TRBV20-1 with TRBJ2-1; 10 nucleotides line up with TRBD2. V dropped 1 base and J dropped 10; count of bases not matched to a gene: 7. The CDR3 spans 14 residues. Germline lookup yields CDR1 DFQATT and CDR2 SNEGSKA (reference sequence). The CDR3, as DNA: TGCAGTGCTAGAGTAGCGGGAGGCGTGTTGGAGCAGTTCTTC. Translated, it gives CSARVAGGVLEQFF.

This sequence joins TRBV5-1 and TRBJ2-3, with D maybe TRBD1 (5 bases). V was shortened by 3 bases and J by 0 bases, with 14 bases between the two germline ends. The germline gives CDR1 SGHRS, CDR2 YFSETQ. This CDR3 region has 16 residues. The CDR3 DNA follows: TGCGCCAGCAGCTCGTCCAGGGCATCTAGCACAGATACGCAGTATTTT. As protein: CASSSSRASSTDTQYF.

This clonotype was recorded a few times. The J gene is TRBJ2-3, the V gene TRBV5-1; 11 bases agree with TRBD2. The germline V gene has CDR1 SGHRS and CDR2 YFSETQ. CDR3 size: 18 residues. Germline trimming cut 2 bases from V and 2 bases from J; bases unmatched to any gene: 10. Written as DNA, the CDR3 is TGCGCCAGCAGCTTCTCCCCTCGACTAGCGGGAAACACAGATACGCAGTATTTT. Protein sequence: CASSFSPRLAGNTDTQYF.

The chain has TRBV15 and TRBJ1-1; tentatively, D is TRBD1 (5 bases). Germline V gene sequence: CDR1 LNHNV, CDR2 YYDKDF (reference sequence). Deletions cut 0 bases from V and 4 bases from J, with 9 bases between. This CDR3 is built from 14 residues. The CDR3 sequence is CATSRDGGVTEAFF. DNA of the CDR3: TGTGCCACCAGCAGAGATGGAGGGGTCACTGAAGCTTTCTTT.

This clonotype came up many times. The chain is built from TRBV7-2 and TRBJ2-1, with D perhaps being TRBD1 or TRBD2 (5 bases each). The CDR3 has 13 amino acids. Germline-derived CDR1 and CDR2 are SGHTA and FQGNSA. The V end was cut by 1 base, the J end by 8 bases, with 9 bases between. The CDR3 DNA reads as TGTGCCAGCAGCTTAGTGCGAGGGGATGAGCAGTTCTTC. Translation gives CASSLVRGDEQFF.

This chain uses TRBV20-1 with TRBJ2-5; D unclear. CDR3 length: 16 residues. Germline V gene data show CDR1 as DFQATT and CDR2 as SNEGSKA (reference sequence). The V end lost 0 bases, the J end lost 1 base, and 15 bases lay between the germline ends. CDR3 nucleotide sequence: TGCAGTGCTAGAGATCGAGTAATCGGCCTCCAAGAGACCCAGTACTTC. Its protein product is CSARDRVIGLQETQYF.

This clonotype was observed many times. This sequence joins TRBV29-1 and TRBJ2-1; 10 bases agree with TRBD2. Germline V CDR1 and CDR2: SQVTM, ANQGSEA. The V segment lost 4 bases and the J segment 6 bases; nucleotides outside the gene matches: 6. The CDR3 extends over 14 amino acids. CDR3 coding DNA: TGCAGCGTTGTGGCTAGCGGGAGTGTCAATGAGCAGTTCTTC. This translates into CSVVASGSVNEQFF.

This clonotype was seen more than once but under ten times. This rearrangement joins TRBV3-1 to TRBJ1-2; D not certain. V lost 6 bases and J 8 bases, leaving 19 bases between the germline ends. Germline V gene sequence: CDR1 LGHDT, CDR2 YNNKEL (reference sequence). The CDR3 has 14 amino acids. The CDR3 sequence: CASSFTAPRWGYTF. CDR3 bases: TGTGCCAGCAGTTTCACAGCGCCACGGTGGGGCTACACCTTC.

The gene calls are TRBV10-1 and TRBJ2-3, with 11 positions matching TRBD2. The CDR3 totals 18 residues. The V gene end was trimmed by 1 base and the J gene end by 3 bases; junction bases not matched to a gene: 9. The germline V gene encodes CDR1 WNHNN and CDR2 SYGVQD (reference sequence). The CDR3 DNA reads TGCGCCAGCAGTGAGTACGGGACTAGCGGCTACCCAACAGATACGCAGTATTTT. It is translated as CASSEYGTSGYPTDTQYF.

This clonotype was detected many times. V is TRBV5-1 and J is TRBJ1-1, with TRBD1 matching 7 bases. CDR3 length: 16 residues. J was trimmed by 1 base and V by 0 bases; bases with no gene match: 6. CDR1 is SGHRS, CDR2 YFSETQ, per germline. The CDR3: CASSLASGTANTEAFF. The DNA for the CDR3 is TGCGCCAGCAGCTTGGCTTCCGGGACAGCGAACACTGAAGCTTTCTTT. Full variable domain (outside the CDR3, taken from reference TRBV5-1 and TRBJ1-1): KAGVTQTPRYLIKTRGQQVTLSCSPISGHRSVSWYQQTPGQGLQFLFEYFSETQRNKGNFPGRFSGRQFSNSRSEMNVSTLELGDSALYLCASSLASGTANTEAFFGQGTRLTVV.

This clonotype was picked up a small number of times. The chain links TRBV7-9 to TRBJ1-6; D gene uncertain. V lost 3 bases, J lost 9 bases, and 12 bases lay in between. Looked up from germline, CDR1 is SEHNR and CDR2 is FQNEAQ (reference sequence). This CDR3 region has 14 residues. The CDR3 region is CASSFTGPGSPLHF. CDR3 in DNA: TGTGCCAGCAGCTTTACCGGGCCCGGTTCACCCCTCCACTTT.

This clonotype was counted many times. CDR3 in amino acids: CATSQGGPRGEQFF. For the CDR3, the DNA is TGTGCCACCTCGCAGGGGGGGCCTAGAGGTGAGCAGTTCTTC. The chain combines TRBV24-1 with TRBJ2-1; D may be TRBD1 or TRBD2 (7 bases each). In germline, CDR1 is KGHDR, CDR2 SFDVKD. The V gene lost 9 bases and the J gene lost 9 bases, with 20 bases spanning the gap. The CDR3 is made up of 14 amino acids.

This clonotype was observed a handful of times. J is TRBJ1-1 and V is TRBV7-2; D gene uncertain. Trimming cost V 3 bases and J 1 base, with 12 bases left between them. Germline assignment: CDR1 SGHTA and CDR2 FQGNSA. This CDR3 contains 15 residues. CDR3 DNA sequence: TGTGCCAGCAGCTTTTCTGGCGGCAGGAACACTGAAGCTTTCTTT. This sequence encodes CASSFSGGRNTEAFF.

This clonotype was observed a handful of times. The rearrangement links TRBV7-2 to TRBJ2-3; maybe TRBD1 (6 bases). The V gene's germline CDR1 is SGHTA and CDR2 FQGNSA. The CDR3 has 15 amino acids. V was cut by 6 bases and J by 0 bases, with 13 bases left in between. CDR3 in DNA: TGTGCCAGCAGAGCAGGGGCCCCTAGCACAGATACGCAGTATTTT. Translation gives CASRAGAPSTDTQYF.

This clonotype showed up many times. The V and J genes are TRBV27 and TRBJ2-1; D is uncertain. From germline, CDR1 is MNHEY and CDR2 SMNVEV (reference sequence). V was trimmed by 5 bases and J by 0 bases, leaving 14 bases between them. The length of the CDR3 is 16 residues. In nucleotides, the CDR3 is TGTGCCAGCAGTCCCAGCCGACGGAGCTCCTACAATGAGCAGTTCTTC. Its translation is CASSPSRRSSYNEQFF.

This clonotype has ten or more counts. The chain has TRBV7-9 and TRBJ1-1; D is unclear. CDR3 length: 13 residues. CDR1 is SEHNR, CDR2 FQNEAQ, per germline (reference sequence). V gave up 0 bases and J gave up 7 bases, with 9 bases separating them. The CDR3 nucleotides are TGTGCCAGCAGCTTAGCACTGACGGTTGAAGCTTTCTTT. It specifies CASSLALTVEAFF.

In its sample, this clonotype was seen many times. V and J are TRBV20-1 and TRBJ1-5; D remains unclear. Trimming stripped 0 bases from V and 4 bases from J, with 10 bases between. Germline CDR1 reads DFQATT; CDR2 reads SNEGSKA (reference sequence). The CDR3 totals 14 residues. In DNA, the CDR3 is TGCAGTGCTAGAGATCCCCTGGGGAATCAGCCCCAGCATTTT. This translates into CSARDPLGNQPQHF.